Following are 32 T cell receptor beta chains from one sample sequenced in a study of blood T cell repertoires in COVID-19. Some clones are missing from TCRdb's copy, which holds only in-frame ones; the method was immunoSEQ multiplex PCR. The sample contains about 78,000 clones, about 88% of which appear only once. The material sequenced was peripheral blood. These receptors were collected from a man in his 70s with active or convalescent COVID-19.

The chain recombines TRBV5-1 with TRBJ2-3; D unresolved. CDR3 size: 14 residues. The ends were cut back, 4 bases at V and 1 base at J, with 10 bases in the middle. In germline, CDR1 is SGHRS, CDR2 YFSETQ. CDR3 nucleotides: TGCGCCAGCAGCGTGTTAACACGCACAGATACGCAGTATTTT. Translated, it gives CASSVLTRTDTQYF.

The V call is TRBV5-6, the J call TRBJ1-2; D ambiguous. This CDR3 has 14 amino acids. Trimming took off 4 bases at V and 5 bases at J, with 15 bases between the two ends. Per the germline V gene, CDR1 is SGHDT and CDR2 is YYEEEE. The CDR3, as DNA: TGTGCCAGCAGCCCCACGGGGTACACGTATGGCTACACCTTC. It yields the protein CASSPTGYTYGYTF.

CDR3 sequence reads: CATSRDLLVNTEAFF. For the CDR3, the DNA is TGTGCCACCAGCAGAGATCTATTGGTGAACACTGAAGCTTTCTTT. The genes are TRBV15 and TRBJ1-1; D is ambiguous. From germline, CDR1 is LNHNV and CDR2 YYDKDF (reference sequence). This CDR3 has 15 amino acids. Between the trimmed V and J ends, which lost 0 bases and 0 bases, there was a span of 8 bases.

This clone has a handful of counts. The chain is built from TRBV5-1 and TRBJ2-7; D call uncertain. The V gene lost 0 bases and the J gene lost 3 bases, with 10 bases spanning the gap. The germline V gene encodes CDR1 SGHRS and CDR2 YFSETQ. This CDR3 spans 14 amino acids. Written as DNA, the CDR3 is TGCGCCAGCAGCTTGGACGGTACCCGCTACGAGCAGTACTTC. Its translation is CASSLDGTRYEQYF.

The genes are TRBV3-1 (or the pseudogene TRBV3-2) and TRBJ2-5; D gene uncertain. V dropped 1 base and J dropped 2 bases, with 11 bases sitting between them. CDR3 size: 15 residues. From germline, CDR1 is LGHDT and CDR2 YNNKEL (reference sequence). Here the CDR3 DNA reads TGTGCCAGCAGCCAAGGCGTTATAGTGCAAGAGACCCAGTACTTC. As protein: CASSQGVIVQETQYF.

The chain is built from TRBV6-6 and TRBJ1-6; D not certain. The CDR3 spans 13 residues. V lost 2 bases and J lost 7, with 6 bases in between. Per germline, CDR1 MNHNY and CDR2 SVGAGI (reference sequence). CDR3 residues: CASSYVENSPLHF. CDR3 DNA: TGTGCCAGCAGTTACGTTGAGAATTCACCCCTCCACTTT.

This clone occurred a few times. J is TRBJ2-2 and V is TRBV7-9, with TRBD1 matching over 9 bases. J was trimmed by 2 bases and V by 6 bases; bases with no gene match: 7. Germline-derived CDR1 and CDR2 are SEHNR and FQNEAQ (reference sequence). The CDR3 runs to 16 residues. CDR3 amino acids: CASRHGTGRNTGELFF. The CDR3 coding sequence is TGTGCCAGCAGACATGGGACAGGGCGAAACACCGGGGAGCTGTTTTTT.

The chain has TRBV28 and TRBJ1-2; a weak D match, TRBD1 (5 bases). Germline values: CDR1 MDHEN, CDR2 SYDVKM. This CDR3 is 14 amino acids long. The V gene lost 3 bases and the J gene lost 2 bases, with 10 bases spanning the gap. CDR3 residues: CASSLSQENYGYTF. The CDR3, as DNA: TGTGCCAGCAGTTTGTCACAGGAAAACTATGGCTACACCTTC.

This chain connects TRBV12-3 or TRBV12-4 to TRBJ1-1; 7 bases are a match to TRBD1. The J segment lost 4 bases and the V segment lost 6 bases, leaving 5 bases of the junction unmatched. The CDR3 is made up of 13 amino acids. CDR3 DNA: TGTGCCAGCAGGGAAGGGACAGTCACTGAAGCTTTCTTT. It is translated as CASREGTVTEAFF.

The chain has TRBV19 and TRBJ1-5; the D gene is possibly TRBD1 (6 bases). Germline values: CDR1 LNHDA, CDR2 SQIVND (reference sequence). The V and J ends lost 1 base and 0 bases respectively, with 13 bases between them. This CDR3 has 17 amino acids. In nucleotides, the CDR3 is TGTGCCAGTAGTATAGGTGGAGGGGGGGGTAGCAATCAGCCCCAGCATTTT. It encodes CASSIGGGGGSNQPQHF.

The chain carries TRBV7-7 and TRBJ2-1; TRBD2 agrees at 8 bases. Germline CDR1 and CDR2: SSHAT and FNYEAQ (reference sequence). CDR3 size: 14 residues. V trimming: 1 base; J trimming: 8 bases; junction bases outside the gene matches: 4. The CDR3 sequence is CASSLGGGLDEQFF. The CDR3 DNA reads as TGTGCCAGCAGCTTAGGCGGGGGGTTGGATGAGCAGTTCTTC.

The chain uses TRBV7-9 and TRBJ2-5, with 11 bases fitting TRBD2. V was clipped by 2 bases and J by 5 bases; unmatched bases: 4. The CDR3 contains 15 residues. From germline, CDR1 is SEHNR and CDR2 FQNEAQ (reference sequence). The CDR3 DNA follows: TGTGCCAGCAGCTTATTAGCGGGGGGGACTGAGACCCAGTACTTC. It translates to CASSLLAGGTETQYF.

The sample holds a few counts of this clone. The CDR3 reads CASSGGLARSDTQYF. CDR3 nucleotides: TGTGCCAGCAGCGGAGGACTAGCGAGGTCAGATACGCAGTATTTT. V usage is TRBV21-1 and J usage is TRBJ2-3; no DNA check was done on the table's D call, TRBD2. TRBV21-1 is termed a pseudogene. The CDR3 runs to 15 residues.

The rearrangement joins TRBV6-5 to TRBJ2-5; possibly TRBD1 for D (6 bases). CDR3 size: 12 residues. Trimming shortened V by 11 bases and J by 4 bases, and 14 bases separated the two germline ends. The germline V gene encodes CDR1 MNHEY and CDR2 SVGAGI. The CDR3 nucleotides are TGTGCCGTTACAGGGTACGGAGAGACCCAGTACTTC. Translating it yields CAVTGYGETQYF.

The V and J genes are TRBV5-1 and TRBJ2-7; possibly TRBD2 for D (6 bases). The CDR3 is 13 residues long. V was clipped by 4 bases and J by 8 bases, with 16 bases between them. The V gene's germline CDR1 is SGHRS and CDR2 YFSETQ. This CDR3 reads CASSEPPSDQQYF. DNA for the CDR3: TGCGCCAGCAGCGAGCCCCCTAGCGACCAGCAGTACTTC.

The CDR3 sequence: CASSSLDSYNEQFF. The CDR3 DNA sequence: TGTGCCAGCAGTTCCCTTGACTCATACAATGAGCAGTTCTTC. This chain connects TRBV6-5 to TRBJ2-1, with D unclear. This CDR3 is 14 amino acids long. The germline V and J ends were trimmed by 4 bases and 4 bases, with 11 bases remaining between them. The V gene's germline CDR1 is MNHEY and CDR2 SVGAGI.

CDR3 protein: CASSVHSPGELFF. The CDR3 DNA is TGTGCCAGCAGCGTCCACTCCCCCGGGGAGCTGTTTTTT. This chain connects TRBV9 to TRBJ2-2; D gene uncertain. Germline CDR1 and CDR2: SGDLS and YYNGEE. V was cut by 2 bases and J by 6 bases, with 8 bases left in between. The CDR3 is 13 amino acids.

The V and J genes are TRBV5-1 and TRBJ2-7; TRBD2 matches 8 bases. The CDR3 has 14 residues. Germline CDR1 and CDR2: SGHRS and YFSETQ. Trimming cost V 3 bases and J 2 bases; bases outside gene matches: 4. Here the CDR3 DNA reads TGCGCCAGCAGCTCGAGCGGGGGAGCCTACGAGCAGTACTTC. The encoded protein is CASSSSGGAYEQYF.

The genes are TRBV6-5 and TRBJ2-2; 9 nucleotides agree with TRBD2. V gave up 4 bases and J gave up 3 bases; unmatched junction bases: 3. CDR1 is MNHEY and CDR2 is SVGAGI in the germline V gene. The CDR3 is 15 residues long. This CDR3 reads CASSWLAGHTGELFF. In nucleotides, the CDR3 is TGTGCCAGCAGTTGGCTAGCGGGACACACCGGGGAGCTGTTTTTT.

This chain uses TRBV6-5 with TRBJ2-7; perhaps TRBD1 as D (6 bases). This CDR3 has 13 residues. Trimming cost V 6 bases and J 3 bases, with 12 bases left between them. CDR1 MNHEY and CDR2 SVGAGI come from the germline V gene. The CDR3 coding sequence is TGTGCCAGCAGAACCGGACAGAACTACGAGCAGTACTTC. Protein: CASRTGQNYEQYF.

CDR3 DNA: TGTGCCAGCAGCTACCTATACCGGAACACCGGGGAGCTGTTTTTT. This gives the protein CASSYLYRNTGELFF. V and J are TRBV5-6 and TRBJ2-2, with D uncertain. The CDR3 sequence is 15 residues long. Trimming took off 3 bases at V and 1 base at J, with 10 bases between the two ends. Germline values: CDR1 SGHDT, CDR2 YYEEEE.

The chain combines TRBV5-4 with TRBJ2-3, with 8 bases matching TRBD1. Per germline, CDR1 SGHNT and CDR2 YYREEE (reference sequence). Losses at the gene ends were 4 bases for V and 11 bases for J; bases not matched to a gene: 6. This CDR3 contains 12 residues. The CDR3 bases are TGTGCCAGCAGCCTCAGGGGGCGCGAGCAGTATTTT. It encodes CASSLRGREQYF.

The V call is TRBV12-3 or TRBV12-4, the J call TRBJ1-1; D is possibly TRBD1 (5 bases). This CDR3 is built from 13 residues. V lost 6 bases, J lost 5 bases, and 13 bases lay in between. The CDR3 here is CASSRWGVTEAFF. The CDR3 nucleotides are TGTGCCAGCAGCCGATGGGGGGTGACTGAAGCTTTCTTT.

This clone was picked up one time. This chain joins TRBV7-8 and TRBJ1-4; 8 nucleotides match TRBD1. Per germline, CDR1 SGHVS and CDR2 FQNEAQ. This CDR3 spans 15 amino acids. J gave up 3 bases and V 5 bases, and 5 bases lay outside the gene matches. The CDR3 bases are TGTGCCAGCAGCCCCCGGACAGGGTCTAATGAAAAACTGTTTTTT. It codes for CASSPRTGSNEKLFF.

J is TRBJ1-2 and V is TRBV5-5; 9 bases are a match to TRBD1. V was clipped by 6 bases and J by 1 base; unmatched bases: 13. The CDR3 runs 17 residues. Germline CDR1 and CDR2: SGHKS and YYEKEE (reference sequence). The CDR3 sequence is CASTVDGQGRGNYGYTF. As DNA, the CDR3 is TGTGCCAGCACCGTCGATGGACAGGGGAGGGGTAACTATGGCTACACCTTC.

The chain employs TRBV6-5 and TRBJ2-2; TRBD2 matches 7 bases. After removal of 4 bases from V and 3 bases from J, the junction contained 5 bases not matched to a gene. The CDR3 covers 15 residues. Looked up from germline, CDR1 is MNHEY and CDR2 is SVGAGI. CDR3 loop: CASSFSRGDTGELFF. For the CDR3, the DNA is TGTGCCAGCAGTTTCTCCCGGGGGGACACCGGGGAGCTGTTTTTT.

The genes are TRBV7-2 and TRBJ2-3; 9 nucleotides match TRBD1. The CDR3 length is 18 residues. CDR1 is SGHTA and CDR2 is FQGNSA in the germline V gene. V lost 5 bases and J lost 1; bases outside the gene matches: 13. CDR3 sequence (DNA): TGTGCCAGCAGCCGTAAAGACTGGGGACAGGGTGGCACAGATACGCAGTATTTT. Amino acid sequence: CASSRKDWGQGGTDTQYF.

This clone has only a few counts. The chain is built from TRBV21-1 and TRBJ1-5; the D call TRBD1 from the table was never checked on the DNA. TRBV21-1 is a known pseudogene. This CDR3 has 13 residues. The CDR3 DNA reads as TGTGCCAGCAGCAAAGGGCTTGTTCAGCCCCAGCATTTT. Encoded protein: CASSKGLVQPQHF.

The chain is built from TRBV6-5 and TRBJ2-7; the D is unclear. The CDR3 is made up of 16 amino acids. V lost 0 bases and J 3 bases, leaving 15 bases between the germline ends. Germline CDR1 is MNHEY and CDR2 is SVGAGI. CDR3 sequence: CASSYSRVQWLYEQYF. CDR3 coding DNA: TGTGCCAGCAGTTACTCACGGGTCCAATGGCTCTACGAGCAGTACTTC.

In nucleotides, the CDR3 is TGTGCCAGACCGCAGGGTGGTGAGACCCAGTACTTC. Translation gives CARPQGGETQYF. The chain recombines TRBV7-9 with TRBJ2-5; D is possibly TRBD1 (5 bases). The CDR3 has 12 amino acids. From germline, CDR1 is SEHNR and CDR2 FQNEAQ (reference sequence). V was trimmed by 9 bases and J by 5 bases, leaving 13 bases between them.

This chain connects TRBV6-4 to TRBJ2-2; TRBD2 matches at 10 bases. Germline CDR1 and CDR2: MRHNA and SNTAGT. This CDR3 contains 15 residues. V was pared by 2 bases and J by 13 bases, with 10 bases of the junction left unmatched. CDR3 bases: TGTGCCAGCAGTGACGTGGCTAGCGGGAGTTCGAGGCTGTTTTTT. Encoded protein: CASSDVASGSSRLFF.

This chain links TRBV28 with TRBJ2-5, with 11 bases that match TRBD1. The CDR3 runs to 15 residues. Trimming took 5 bases from V and 3 from J; bases not matched to a gene: 5. Germline-derived CDR1 and CDR2 are MDHEN and SYDVKM. Here the CDR3 reads CASSRAGQGEETQYF. The CDR3 region has the DNA TGTGCCAGCAGTCGGGCGGGACAGGGGGAAGAGACCCAGTACTTC.